These 22 T cell receptor beta chains came from one sample sequenced in a study of T cell clonality in common variable immunodeficiency. Sequenced by immunoSEQ multiplex PCR; TCRdb stores in-frame clones only, minus some. Altogether tens of thousands of clones were found in the sample, and no singletons occur. Sequenced input: peripheral blood mononuclear cells. These receptors all come from a person aged 18 to 70 in good health.

Many counts were recorded for this clone. The junction differs from germline at one of its ends, possibly a read error. The read finishes 3 residues shy of the CDR3 end, and the germline J gene is used to complete it. The chain has TRBV24-1 and TRBJ2-5; 9 bases are a match to TRBD1. The CDR3 totals 15 residues. In germline, CDR1 is KGHDR, CDR2 SFDVKD. CDR3 DNA (partial): TGTGCCACCAGTGGTTTGGACAGGGGACAAGAGACC. Residues: CATSGLDRGQET. The complete CDR3 protein is CATSGLDRGQETQYF.

In its sample, this clone was seen a few times. Only one base separates this from a far larger clonotype, so it likely reflects a read error. The read ends 3 residues shy of where the CDR3 ends; the end is completed using the germline J gene. The chain employs TRBV6-1 and TRBJ1-5, with a weak D call TRBD1 (5 bases). The CDR3 is 15 residues long. Per the germline V gene, CDR1 is MNHNS and CDR2 is SASEGT. CDR3 DNA (partial): TGTGTCAGCAGTGAACCAGGGATTAGCAATCAGCCC. It codes for CVSSEPGISNQP. The entire CDR3 protein is CVSSEPGISNQPQHF.

Only a few counts were recorded for this clone. The CDR3 goes on 3 residues after the read ends, and that part is filled in from the germline J gene. The chain links TRBV7-3 to TRBJ1-2; D unclear. Germline CDR1 SGHTA, CDR2 FQGTGA. This CDR3 is 16 amino acids long. CDR3: CASSFLAGSSYNDYTF. The CDR3 bases that were read are TGTGCCAGCAGCTTTTTAGCGGGAAGCTCCTACAATGAC. The whole variable domain, filled in from reference TRBV7-3 and TRBJ1-2, reads GAGVSQTPSNKVTEKGKYVELRCDPISGHTALYWYRQSLGQGPEFLIYFQGTGAADDSGLPNDRFFAVRPEGSVSTLKIQRTERGDSAVYLCASSFLAGSSYNDYTFGSGTRLTVV.

This clone was counted between two and nine times. CDR3 region: CASSEGRTGDSYGYTF. The DNA read from the CDR3 is TGTGCCAGCAGTGAAGGGAGGACAGGGGACAGCTATGGC. The chain couples TRBV2 to TRBJ1-2; 9 bases match TRBD1. The read terminates 3 residues before the CDR3 end, so the remaining end is supplied by the germline J gene. Germline CDR1 reads SNHLY; CDR2 reads FYNNEI. CDR3 size: 16 residues. Losses at the gene ends were 1 base for V and 4 bases for J; bases not matched to a gene: 7.

This clone showed up many times. The CDR3 end lies 3 residues beyond the end of the read and is filled in from the germline J gene. The V gene is TRBV7-9, the J gene TRBJ1-3; no clear D gene. Germline CDR1 is SEHNR and CDR2 is FQNEAQ (reference sequence). V was pared by 2 bases and J by 8 bases, with 7 bases between. The CDR3 is 12 residues long. The sequenced part of the CDR3 DNA is TGTGCCAGCAGCTTATCGGTGGACACC. Translation: CASSLSVDT. The entire CDR3 reads CASSLSVDTIYF.

This clone was counted at least ten times. The observed sequence ends 3 residues before the CDR3 terminus, with the missing tail filled in from the germline J gene. The chain recombines TRBV10-3 with TRBJ1-5; a possible D gene is TRBD1 (5 bases). The germline CDR1 and CDR2 sequences are ENHRY and SYGVKD. Between the trimmed V and J ends, which lost 3 bases and 5 bases, there was a span of 5 bases. This CDR3 spans 12 amino acids. The sequenced part of the CDR3 DNA is TGTGCCATCAGTGACAGGGATCAGCCC. This translates into CAISDRDQP. The full CDR3 sequence reads CAISDRDQPQHF.

This clone was observed at least ten times. Coverage ceases 3 residues before the CDR3 finishes, and the germline J gene fills in the end. The rearrangement joins TRBV5-1 to TRBJ2-2; D might be TRBD2 (5 bases). Germline V CDR1 and CDR2: SGHRS, YFSETQ. V was clipped by 3 bases and J by 7 bases, with 22 bases between them. The CDR3 is 17 residues long. The CDR3 reads CASSSVRPDLSFGELFF. The CDR3 DNA, read in part, is TGCGCCAGCAGCTCCGTCCGACCGGACTTGAGTTTCGGGGAG. Full variable domain (outside the CDR3, taken from reference TRBV5-1 and TRBJ2-2): KAGVTQTPRYLIKTRGQQVTLSCSPISGHRSVSWYQQTPGQGLQFLFEYFSETQRNKGNFPGRFSGRQFSNSRSEMNVSTLELGDSALYLCASSSVRPDLSFGELFFGEGSRLTVL.

This clone was observed at least ten times. The CDR3 goes on 3 residues after the read ends, and that part is filled in from the germline J gene. The V gene is TRBV19, the J gene TRBJ1-5; D gene unclear. Between the trimmed V and J ends, which lost 7 bases and 6 bases, there was a span of 13 bases. The V gene's germline CDR1 is LNHDA and CDR2 SQIVND (reference sequence). This CDR3 has 13 amino acids. The sequenced CDR3 bases are TGTGCCAGTACCCCCGGTCCCGGTCAGCCC. Translation: CASTPGPGQP. The full CDR3 is CASTPGPGQPQHF.

This clone was seen ten or more times. CDR3 bases read: TGTGCCAGCAGCCTTAATGCGGGGTCCGGGTTCAATGAG. It encodes CASSLNAGSGFNE. The whole CDR3 protein reads CASSLNAGSGFNEQFF. The chain links TRBV7-3 to TRBJ2-1; possibly TRBD2 for D (6 bases). The read ends 3 residues early relative to the CDR3; the germline J gene fills the gap. Germline V gives CDR1 SGHTA, CDR2 FQGTGA. The CDR3 is 16 amino acids. Trimming pared 5 bases from V and 6 bases from J, leaving 20 bases between.

Many counts were recorded for this clone. The CDR3 end lies 3 residues beyond the end of the read and is filled in from the germline J gene. V gene TRBV11-2 combines with J gene TRBJ1-2, with TRBD1 identical over 9 bases. V shed 2 bases and J 4 bases; nucleotides not matched to a gene: 5. This CDR3 is 15 amino acids long. Germline assignment: CDR1 SGHAT and CDR2 FQNNGV. The CDR3: CASSLQQGAGYGYTF. CDR3 DNA (partial): TGTGCCAGCAGCTTACAACAGGGGGCTGGCTATGGC.

This clone showed up many times. The DNA ends 3 residues before the CDR3 does, and the rest of the CDR3 is filled in from the germline J gene. V is TRBV10-3 and J is TRBJ2-1; 11 bases match TRBD2. Trimming cost V 4 bases and J 8 bases; bases outside gene matches: 7. The CDR3 contains 15 residues. In germline, CDR1 is ENHRY, CDR2 SYGVKD. Incomplete CDR3 DNA: TGTGCCATCAGTGGAGAGACTAGCGGGATCGATGAG. Its protein product is CAISGETSGIDE. The whole CDR3 is CAISGETSGIDEQFF.

Ten or more counts support this clone. The missing CDR3 end, 3 residues past where the read stops, is filled in from the germline J gene. The chain carries TRBV30 and TRBJ1-5; tentatively, D is TRBD1 (5 bases). The V gene lost 3 bases and the J gene lost 7 bases, with 16 bases spanning the gap. The CDR3 sequence is 14 residues long. In germline, CDR1 is GTSNPN, CDR2 SVGIG (reference sequence). CDR3 in amino acids: CAWSRGSGSQPQHF. Partial CDR3 DNA: TGTGCCTGGAGCCGGGGGAGTGGTTCGCAGCCC.

As regards this clone: The junction departs from the called germline gene at one end, perhaps through a read error. The CDR3 is cut off 3 residues early in the read; its end comes from the germline J gene. Different DNA sequences within this sample yield the same CDR3. The chain carries TRBV20-1 and TRBJ1-2; 9 bases fit TRBD1. The CDR3 spans 14 residues. Germline V gene lookup returns CDR1 DFQATT and CDR2 SNEGSKA (reference sequence). This CDR3 is CSARGGQGSYGYTF. CDR3 DNA (partial): TGCAGTGCTAGGGGAGGACAGGGGAGCTATGGT.

This clone occurred a few times. The read falls 3 residues short of the CDR3 end, and the missing part is taken from the germline J gene. The genes are TRBV2 and TRBJ2-4, with D possibly matching TRBD2 (5 bases). V lost 4 bases to trimming and J lost 8 bases, with 15 bases between them. This CDR3 is 14 amino acids long. CDR1 is SNHLY, CDR2 FYNNEI, per germline. This CDR3 is CASSGRELGDIQYF. CDR3 DNA, as far as it was read: TGTGCCAGCAGTGGAAGGGAACTAGGAGACATT.

This clone was counted many times. The CDR3 extends 3 residues past the end of the read, so its final part is completed from the germline J gene. This sequence joins TRBV20-1 and TRBJ2-7; maybe TRBD2 (8 bases). CDR1 and CDR2 (germline): DFQATT, SNEGSKA (reference sequence). The CDR3 has 15 residues. V was pared by 3 bases and J by 0 bases, with 15 bases between. CDR3 in amino acids: CSARGAGDSSYEQYF. CDR3 bases read: TGCAGTGCTAGGGGAGCGGGGGACAGCTCCTACGAG.

This clone was picked up many times. The CDR3 is cut off 3 residues early in the read; its end comes from the germline J gene. The chain links TRBV10-1 to TRBJ2-4; D unresolved. The germline CDR1 and CDR2 sequences are WNHNN and SYGVQD (reference sequence). The CDR3 runs to 14 residues. V was cut by 5 bases and J by 1 base, with 9 bases left in between. CDR3 sequence: CASSPDTAKNIQYF. The covered CDR3 bases are TGCGCCAGCAGTCCCGACACGGCCAAAAACATT.

The sample holds many counts of this clone. The read ends 3 residues before the CDR3 terminus; that terminus is restored from the germline J gene. The V gene is TRBV7-9, the J gene TRBJ2-3; D gene uncertain. From germline, CDR1 is SEHNR and CDR2 FQNEAQ (reference sequence). The CDR3 has 12 residues. V gave up 2 bases and J gave up 3 bases, with 3 bases separating them. CDR3 bases read: TGTGCCAGCAGCTTAAGGACAGATACG. Protein: CASSLRTDT. The entire CDR3 is CASSLRTDTQYF.

By share, this clone ranks as medium-sized. With the read ending 3 residues before the CDR3 end, the germline J gene is used to fill in that end. The J gene is TRBJ2-7, the V gene TRBV29-1, with 14 positions matching TRBD2. V lost 5 bases and J lost 6; bases outside the gene matches: 12. The CDR3 loop spans 16 amino acids. Germline-derived CDR1 and CDR2 are SQVTM and ANQGSEA. The sequenced CDR3 bases are TGCAGCGTTAAACGAACGGGACTAGCGGGAGCAGTCGAG. It codes for CSVKRTGLAGAVE. The CDR3, in full, reads CSVKRTGLAGAVEQYF.

Many counts were recorded for this clone. The read ends 3 residues shy of where the CDR3 ends; the end is completed using the germline J gene. The chain employs TRBV30 and TRBJ2-3, with 7 bases aligning to TRBD2. The CDR3 covers 13 residues. Germline values: CDR1 GTSNPN, CDR2 SVGIG (reference sequence). The DNA read from the CDR3 is TGTGCCTCCAACGGACTAGGGAGAGAGACG. It codes for CASNGLGRET. Given in full, the CDR3 is CASNGLGRETQYF.

In this sample, this clone turned up many times. The read halts 3 residues ahead of the CDR3 end, with the missing end drawn from the germline J gene. The rearrangement uses TRBV18 and TRBJ1-1; D unclear. V lost 7 bases to trimming and J lost 5 bases, with 17 bases between them. This CDR3 region has 14 residues. Germline V gene lookup returns CDR1 KGHSH and CDR2 LQKENI. The CDR3 bases that were read are TGTGCCAGCTTCACCAGCGGGTCGAGGACTGAA. Amino acid sequence: CASFTSGSRTE. In full, the CDR3 is CASFTSGSRTEAFF.

There are many counts of this clone. The read is 3 residues too short to cover the CDR3 end, so that end is filled in from the germline J gene. J is TRBJ2-5 and V is TRBV10-3, with a weak D call TRBD1 (5 bases). Trimming left V 1 base short and J 5 bases short, with 8 bases between. Germline V lookup: CDR1 ENHRY, CDR2 SYGVKD. The CDR3 consists of 13 residues. Partial CDR3 DNA: TGTGCCATCAGTGAGTGGGCAGGGGAGACC. Translated, it gives CAISEWAGET. From start to end, the CDR3 is CAISEWAGETQYF.

This clone was detected only a few times. Read coverage stops 3 residues before the CDR3 terminus; the germline J gene supplies the remainder. The chain couples TRBV5-8 to TRBJ2-7; 7 bases agree with TRBD2. This CDR3 comprises 13 residues. V was pared by 4 bases and J by 6 bases, with 7 bases of the junction left unmatched. From germline, CDR1 is SGHTS and CDR2 YDEGEE. The sequenced CDR3 bases are TGTGCCAGCAGCGGGGAGCGGGGAGGCGAG. Translating it yields CASSGERGGE. The entire CDR3 is CASSGERGGEQYF. The full variable domain, in which reference TRBV5-8 and TRBJ2-7 provide the parts outside the CDR3, is EAGVTQSPTHLIKTRGQQATLRCSPISGHTSVYWYQQALGLGLQFLLWYDEGEERNRGNFPPRFSGRQFPNYSSELNVNALELEDSALYLCASSGERGGEQYFGPGTRLTVT.